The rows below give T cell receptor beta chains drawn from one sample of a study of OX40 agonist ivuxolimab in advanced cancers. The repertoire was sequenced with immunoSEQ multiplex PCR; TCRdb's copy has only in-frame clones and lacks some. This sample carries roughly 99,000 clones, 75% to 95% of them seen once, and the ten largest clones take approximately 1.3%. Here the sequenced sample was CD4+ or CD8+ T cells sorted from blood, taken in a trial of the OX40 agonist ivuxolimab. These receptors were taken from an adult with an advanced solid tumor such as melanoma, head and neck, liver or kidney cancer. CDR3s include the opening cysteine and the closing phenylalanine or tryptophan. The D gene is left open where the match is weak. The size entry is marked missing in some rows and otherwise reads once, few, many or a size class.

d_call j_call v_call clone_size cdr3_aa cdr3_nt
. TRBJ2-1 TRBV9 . CASSGGSSYNEQFF TGTGCCAGCAGCGGGGGGAGCTCCTACAATGAGCAGTTCTTC
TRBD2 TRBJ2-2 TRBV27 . CASSLSGRNTGELFF TGTGCCAGCAGCCTTAGCGGGAGGAACACCGGGGAGCTGTTTTTT
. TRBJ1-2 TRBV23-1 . CASSHPTGQNYGYTF TGCGCCAGCAGTCACCCTACCGGACAGAACTATGGCTACACCTTC
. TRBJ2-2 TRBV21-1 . CASSKRGGTGNTGELFF TGTGCCAGCAGCAAACGCGGCGGGACGGGGAACACCGGGGAGCTGTTTTTT
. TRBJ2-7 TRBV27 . CASTALVGSYEQYF TGTGCCAGCACCGCACTAGTCGGCTCCTACGAGCAGTACTTC
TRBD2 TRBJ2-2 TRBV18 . CASSPGLAGVGTGELFF TGTGCCAGCTCACCGGGACTAGCGGGAGTGGGCACCGGGGAGCTGTTTTTT
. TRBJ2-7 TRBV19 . CASRPAGPPYEQYF TGTGCCAGTAGGCCAGCGGGCCCACCCTACGAGCAGTACTTC
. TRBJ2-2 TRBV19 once CASSRDIRTPGELFF TGTGCCAGTAGTAGGGACATACGAACACCCGGGGAGCTGTTTTTT
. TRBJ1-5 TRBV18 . CASSPSQGRSNQPQHF TGTGCCAGCTCACCAAGCCAGGGGAGAAGCAATCAGCCCCAGCATTTT
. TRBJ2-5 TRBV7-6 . CASNQGQETQYF TGTGCCAGCAACCAGGGGCAAGAGACCCAGTACTTC
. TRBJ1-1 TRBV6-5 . CASSQAAGTEAFF TGTGCCAGCTCCCAAGCCGCAGGGACTGAAGCTTTCTTT
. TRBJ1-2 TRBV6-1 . CASSVPLTRTSQTNYGYTF TGTGCCAGCAGTGTTCCCTTGACCCGAACTTCCCAAACTAACTATGGCTACACCTTC
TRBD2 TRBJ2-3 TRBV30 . CAWGLAGGTDTQYF TGTGCCTGGGGACTAGCGGGAGGAACAGATACGCAGTATTTT
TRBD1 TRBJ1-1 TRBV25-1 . CASSDGGTVNTEAFF TGTGCCAGCAGTGACGGCGGGACAGTGAACACTGAAGCTTTCTTT
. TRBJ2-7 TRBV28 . CASSFAPTYEQYF TGTGCCAGCAGTTTCGCCCCTACCTACGAGCAGTACTTC
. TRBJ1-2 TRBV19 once CASRASGVYGYTF TGTGCCAGTAGAGCGTCAGGCGTCTATGGCTACACCTTC
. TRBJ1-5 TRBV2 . CASSGGNNNQPQHF TGTGCCAGCAGTGGTGGCAACAACAATCAGCCCCAGCATTTT
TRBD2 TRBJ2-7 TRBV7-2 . CASSPREGPYEQYF TGTGCCAGCAGCCCGAGGGAGGGTCCCTACGAGCAGTACTTC
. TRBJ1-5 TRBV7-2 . CASSDRQSLGNQPQHF TGTGCCAGCAGCGACCGACAGAGCCTTGGCAATCAGCCCCAGCATTTT
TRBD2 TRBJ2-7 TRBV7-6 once CASSLGTSGTGSYEQYF TGTGCCAGCAGCCTAGGGACTAGCGGGACGGGCTCCTACGAGCAGTACTTC
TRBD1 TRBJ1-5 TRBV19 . CASSTGTVGNQPQHF TGTGCCAGTAGTACCGGGACAGTTGGCAATCAGCCCCAGCATTTT
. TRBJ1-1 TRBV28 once CASSIQFTEAFF TGTGCCAGCAGTATTCAGTTTACTGAAGCTTTCTTT
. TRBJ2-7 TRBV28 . CATDGGASYEQYF TGTGCCACTGACGGGGGAGCTTCCTACGAGCAGTACTTC
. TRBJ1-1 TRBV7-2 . CASSLDLQGRTEAFF TGTGCCAGCAGCTTAGACTTACAGGGTCGCACTGAAGCTTTCTTT
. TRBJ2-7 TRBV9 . CASSSSGEQYF TGTGCCAGCAGCTCTAGTGGCGAGCAGTACTTC
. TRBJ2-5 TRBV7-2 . CASSLVRETQYF TGTGCCAGCAGCTTAGTCCGAGAGACCCAGTACTTC
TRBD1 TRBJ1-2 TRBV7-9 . CASQGAPNYGYTF TGTGCCTCCCAGGGGGCCCCCAACTATGGCTACACCTTC